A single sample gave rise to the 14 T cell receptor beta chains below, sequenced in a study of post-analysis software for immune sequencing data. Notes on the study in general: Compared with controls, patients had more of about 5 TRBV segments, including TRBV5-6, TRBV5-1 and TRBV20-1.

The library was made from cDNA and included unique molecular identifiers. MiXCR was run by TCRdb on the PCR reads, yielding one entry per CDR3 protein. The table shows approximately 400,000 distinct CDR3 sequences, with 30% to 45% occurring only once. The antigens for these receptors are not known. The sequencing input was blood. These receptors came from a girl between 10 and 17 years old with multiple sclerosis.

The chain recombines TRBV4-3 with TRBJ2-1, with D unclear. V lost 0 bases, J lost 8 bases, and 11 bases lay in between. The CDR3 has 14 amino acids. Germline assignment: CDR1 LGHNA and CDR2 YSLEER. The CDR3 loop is CASSQDIEVYEQFF. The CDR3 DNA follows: TGCGCCAGCAGCCAAGACATAGAGGTCTATGAGCAGTTCTTC.

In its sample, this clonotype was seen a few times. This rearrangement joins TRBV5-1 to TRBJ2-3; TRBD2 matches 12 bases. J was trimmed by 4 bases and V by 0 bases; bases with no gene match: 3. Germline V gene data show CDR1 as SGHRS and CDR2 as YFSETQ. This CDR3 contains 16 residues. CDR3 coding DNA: TGCGCCAGCAGCTTGGTTCCTAGCGGGGGGGCAGATACGCAGTATTTT. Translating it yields CASSLVPSGGADTQYF. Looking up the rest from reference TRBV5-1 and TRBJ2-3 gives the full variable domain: KAGVTQTPRYLIKTRGQQVTLSCSPISGHRSVSWYQQTPGQGLQFLFEYFSETQRNKGNFPGRFSGRQFSNSRSEMNVSTLELGDSALYLCASSLVPSGGADTQYFGPGTRLTVL.

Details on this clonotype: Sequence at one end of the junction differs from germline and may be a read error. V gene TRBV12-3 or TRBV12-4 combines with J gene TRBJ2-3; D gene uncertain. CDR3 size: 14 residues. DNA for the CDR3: TGTGCCAGCAGTTTGGGCCCAACCACAGATGCGCAGTATTTT. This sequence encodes CASSLGPTTDAQYF.

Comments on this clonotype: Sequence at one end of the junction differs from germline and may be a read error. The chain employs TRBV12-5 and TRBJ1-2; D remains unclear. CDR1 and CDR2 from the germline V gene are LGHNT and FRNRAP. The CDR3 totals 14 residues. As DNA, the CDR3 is TGTGCTTGTGGTTTAGCCCCCTACGGGGAGGGCTACACCTTC. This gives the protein CACGLAPYGEGYTF.

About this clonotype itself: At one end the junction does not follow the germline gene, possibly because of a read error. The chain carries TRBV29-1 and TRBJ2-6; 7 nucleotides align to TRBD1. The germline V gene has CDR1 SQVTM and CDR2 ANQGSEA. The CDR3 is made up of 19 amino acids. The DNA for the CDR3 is TGCAGCGCTGAAGATCTAAGGGGGCGTAAAAGCTCTGGGGCCAACGTCCTGACTTTC. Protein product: CSAEDLRGRKSSGANVLTF.

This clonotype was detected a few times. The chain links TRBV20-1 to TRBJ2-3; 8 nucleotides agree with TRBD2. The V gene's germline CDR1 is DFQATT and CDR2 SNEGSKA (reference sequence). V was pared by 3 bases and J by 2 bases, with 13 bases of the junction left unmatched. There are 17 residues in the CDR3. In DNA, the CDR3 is TGCAGTGCTAGCGATCCTGAACTAGCGGTGCACACAGATACGCAGTATTTT. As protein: CSASDPELAVHTDTQYF.

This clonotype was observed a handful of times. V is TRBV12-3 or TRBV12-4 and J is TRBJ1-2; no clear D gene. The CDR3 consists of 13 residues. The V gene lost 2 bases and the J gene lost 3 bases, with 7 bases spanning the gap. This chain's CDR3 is CASSLLGDYGYTF. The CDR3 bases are TGTGCCAGCAGTTTACTTGGGGACTATGGCTACACCTTC.

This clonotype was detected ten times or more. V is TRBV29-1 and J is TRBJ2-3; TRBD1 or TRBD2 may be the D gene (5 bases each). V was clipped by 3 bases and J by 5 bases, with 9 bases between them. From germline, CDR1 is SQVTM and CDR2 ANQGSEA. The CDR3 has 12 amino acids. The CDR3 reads CSVDEGIDTQYF. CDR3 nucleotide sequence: TGCAGCGTTGATGAGGGGATAGATACGCAGTATTTT.

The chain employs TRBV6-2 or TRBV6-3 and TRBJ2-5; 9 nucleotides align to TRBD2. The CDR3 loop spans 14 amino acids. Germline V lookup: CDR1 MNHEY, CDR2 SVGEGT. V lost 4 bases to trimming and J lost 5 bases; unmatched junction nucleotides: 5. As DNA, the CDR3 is TGTGCCAGCAGTTTTAGCGGGAGCCATGAGACCCAGTACTTC. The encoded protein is CASSFSGSHETQYF.

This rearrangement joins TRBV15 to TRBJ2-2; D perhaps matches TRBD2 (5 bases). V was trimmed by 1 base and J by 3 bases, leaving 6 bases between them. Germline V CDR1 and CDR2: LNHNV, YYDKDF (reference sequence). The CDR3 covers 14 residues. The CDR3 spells CATSRVGDTGELFF. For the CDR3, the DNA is TGTGCCACCAGCAGAGTCGGGGACACCGGGGAGCTGTTTTTT. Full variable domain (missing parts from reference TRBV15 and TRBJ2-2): DAMVIQNPRYQVTQFGKPVTLSCSQTLNHNVMYWYQQKSSQAPKLLFHYYDKDFNNEADTPDNFQSRRPNTSFCFLDIRSPGLGDTAMYLCATSRVGDTGELFFGEGSRLTVL.

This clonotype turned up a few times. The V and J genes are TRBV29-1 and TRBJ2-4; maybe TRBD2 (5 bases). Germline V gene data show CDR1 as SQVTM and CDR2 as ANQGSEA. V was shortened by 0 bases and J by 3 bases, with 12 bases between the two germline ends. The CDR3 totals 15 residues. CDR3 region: CSVEDPRGIKNIQYF. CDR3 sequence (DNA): TGCAGCGTTGAAGATCCCCGAGGGATCAAAAACATTCAGTACTTC. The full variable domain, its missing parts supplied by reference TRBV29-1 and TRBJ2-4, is SAVISQKPSRDICQRGTSLTIQCQVDSQVTMMFWYRQQPGQSLTLIATANQGSEATYESGFVIDKFPISRPNLTFSTLTVSNMSPEDSSIYLCSVEDPRGIKNIQYFGAGTRLSVL.

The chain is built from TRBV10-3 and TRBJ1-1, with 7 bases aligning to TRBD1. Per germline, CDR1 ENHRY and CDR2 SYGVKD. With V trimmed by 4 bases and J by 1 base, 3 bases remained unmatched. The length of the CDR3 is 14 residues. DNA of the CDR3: TGTGCCATCAGTGGACGGACAGGGAACACTGAAGCTTTCTTT. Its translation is CAISGRTGNTEAFF.

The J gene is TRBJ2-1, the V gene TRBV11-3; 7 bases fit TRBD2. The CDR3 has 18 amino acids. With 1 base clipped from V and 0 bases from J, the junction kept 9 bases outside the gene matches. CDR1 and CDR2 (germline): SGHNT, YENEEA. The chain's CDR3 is CASSLGKLGGSSYNEQFF. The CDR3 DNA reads TGTGCCAGCAGCTTAGGAAAACTCGGGGGGAGCTCCTACAATGAGCAGTTCTTC.

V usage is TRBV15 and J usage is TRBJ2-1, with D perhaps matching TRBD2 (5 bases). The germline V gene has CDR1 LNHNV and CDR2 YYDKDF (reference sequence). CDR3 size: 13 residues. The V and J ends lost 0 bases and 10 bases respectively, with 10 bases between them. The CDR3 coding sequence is TGTGCCACCAGCAGAGATCCTGGGGAGGAGCAGTTCTTC. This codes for CATSRDPGEEQFF. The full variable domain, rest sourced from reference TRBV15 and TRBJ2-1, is DAMVIQNPRYQVTQFGKPVTLSCSQTLNHNVMYWYQQKSSQAPKLLFHYYDKDFNNEADTPDNFQSRRPNTSFCFLDIRSPGLGDTAMYLCATSRDPGEEQFFGPGTRLTVL.